One sample yielded the 21 T cell receptor beta chains listed below, sequenced in a study of patients and donors after allogeneic stem cell transplantation. TCRdb reprocessed the RT-PCR reads with MiXCR, giving one entry per CDR3 protein. The repertoire consists of fewer than 180,000 distinct CDR3 sequences, with about 40% occurring once and the leading ten covering about 50%. The sequencing input was blood, either unsorted or a sorted T cell fraction (not recorded which). The receptors were sampled from a human donor who was either an allogeneic HSCT recipient or a stem cell or donor lymphocyte infusion donor (not recorded which). It is not recorded whose cells these are; they may come from a transplant donor.

This clonotype was recorded a few times. The chain employs TRBV11-2 and TRBJ1-1; the D gene is possibly TRBD1 (5 bases). This CDR3 spans 14 amino acids. V lost 5 bases, J lost 10 bases, and 20 bases lay in between. Germline-derived CDR1 and CDR2 are SGHAT and FQNNGV. Here the CDR3 DNA reads TGTGCCAGCAGCCCGGGGCGATCCCCCGGGGGAGCTTTCTTT. This gives the protein CASSPGRSPGGAFF.

There are a few counts of this clonotype. The chain couples TRBV5-1 to TRBJ1-6, with D tentatively TRBD1 (5 bases). The CDR3 sequence is 14 residues long. V lost 1 base, J lost 8 bases, and 10 bases lay in between. Germline CDR1 SGHRS, CDR2 YFSETQ. CDR3 in DNA: TGCGCCAGCAGCTTGCGGGGGTTCGATTCACCCCTCCACTTT. Translation: CASSLRGFDSPLHF.

With respect to this clonotype: At one boundary the junction diverges from the germline segment, which might be a read error. V usage is TRBV12-3 or TRBV12-4 and J usage is TRBJ1-2; maybe TRBD1 (6 bases). The CDR3 covers 11 residues. CDR3 residues: CASSLLDRTNF. The CDR3 nucleotides are TGTGCCAGCAGTTTACTCGACAGGACGAACTTC.

This sequence joins TRBV29-1 and TRBJ1-1; D is perhaps TRBD1 (5 bases). Looked up from germline, CDR1 is SQVTM and CDR2 is ANQGSEA. Trimming cost V 0 bases and J 7 bases, with 12 bases left between them. The length of the CDR3 is 13 residues. The CDR3 nucleotides are TGCAGCGTTGAAGATGGCAGGGTAAATGAAGCTTTCTTT. Translation gives CSVEDGRVNEAFF.

This clonotype appeared many times. This chain uses TRBV12-3 or TRBV12-4 with TRBJ1-2; 11 positions agree with TRBD1. This CDR3 is built from 15 residues. The J segment lost 4 bases and the V segment lost 3 bases, leaving 4 bases of the junction unmatched. The CDR3 region is CASSLGTGGTYGYTF. The CDR3 DNA reads as TGTGCCAGCAGTTTGGGGACAGGGGGTACCTATGGCTACACCTTC.

The chain carries TRBV12-3 or TRBV12-4 and TRBJ1-1, with D possibly TRBD1 on 5 matching bases. This CDR3 has 14 residues. Trimming shortened V by 6 bases and J by 2 bases, and 13 bases separated the two germline ends. The CDR3 DNA is TGTGCCAGCAGGCCCGGGACGGGCAACACTGAAGCTTTCTTT. Encoded protein: CASRPGTGNTEAFF.

The rearrangement links TRBV5-5 to TRBJ2-5, with D unclear. Trimming shortened V by 2 bases and J by 4 bases, and 6 bases separated the two germline ends. CDR3 length equals 12 residues. Germline-derived CDR1 and CDR2 are SGHKS and YYEKEE (reference sequence). The CDR3 region is CASSFPRETQYF. CDR3 bases: TGTGCCAGCAGCTTCCCCCGAGAGACCCAGTACTTC.

J is TRBJ2-3 and V is TRBV12-3 or TRBV12-4; D unclear. The germline V and J ends were trimmed by 8 bases and 3 bases, with 15 bases remaining between them. This CDR3 contains 14 residues. The CDR3 DNA reads TGTGCCAGCGTCCGTCTGGGCCCGACAGATACGCAGTATTTT. Amino acid sequence: CASVRLGPTDTQYF.

The chain recombines TRBV11-2 with TRBJ1-1; D is unresolved. The CDR3 has 12 amino acids. V lost 5 bases, J lost 6 bases, and 10 bases lay in between. Looked up from germline, CDR1 is SGHAT and CDR2 is FQNNGV. The chain's CDR3 is CASSLSVAEAFF. The CDR3 coding sequence is TGTGCCAGCAGCCTGTCGGTTGCTGAAGCTTTCTTT.

V is TRBV10-3 and J is TRBJ1-1; 7 bases align to TRBD1. This CDR3 is built from 16 residues. Germline CDR1 reads ENHRY; CDR2 reads SYGVKD. The V and J ends lost 0 bases and 2 bases, in that order; junction bases with no gene match: 6. The DNA of the CDR3 is TGTGCCATCAGTGAGTCCGCAGGGGGAATTAACACTGAAGCTTTCTTT. It codes for CAISESAGGINTEAFF.

The rearrangement uses TRBV7-9 and TRBJ2-1, with TRBD1 as a possible D gene (6 bases). V lost 3 bases and J lost 4, with 13 bases in between. The length of the CDR3 is 15 residues. Germline CDR1 is SEHNR and CDR2 is FQNEAQ (reference sequence). The CDR3 spells CASSFLRQAYNEQFF. Here the CDR3 DNA reads TGTGCCAGCAGCTTTCTCCGACAGGCGTACAATGAGCAGTTCTTC.

The genes are TRBV12-3 or TRBV12-4 and TRBJ1-3; D gene unclear. This CDR3 has 14 residues. Trimming pared 8 bases from V and 1 base from J, leaving 12 bases between. The CDR3 DNA sequence: TGTGCCAGCCCCCTGCCGGGTTCTGGAAACACCATATATTTT. Translated, it gives CASPLPGSGNTIYF.

This clonotype was seen a handful of times. The V call is TRBV20-1, the J call TRBJ2-4; D unclear. CDR1 is DFQATT, CDR2 SNEGSKA, per germline (reference sequence). V shed 0 bases and J shed 5 bases, with 11 bases lying between them. This CDR3 is built from 14 residues. CDR3 nucleotide sequence: TGCAGTGCTAGAGATGATATTAGTGAAAACATTCAGTACTTC. It is translated as CSARDDISENIQYF.

The rearrangement joins TRBV7-9 to TRBJ1-1; D not resolved. This CDR3 region has 12 residues. CDR1 and CDR2 (germline): SEHNR, FQNEAQ (reference sequence). This CDR3 reads CAVKELNTEAFF. In nucleotides, the CDR3 is TGTGCTGTCAAGGAGCTAAACACTGAAGCTTTCTTT.

This clonotype was observed a handful of times. The chain couples TRBV12-3 or TRBV12-4 to TRBJ1-5, with D possibly being TRBD1 (6 bases). The CDR3 totals 15 residues. Trimming stripped 1 base from V and 2 bases from J, with 9 bases between. CDR3 sequence reads: CASSLGRGGNQPQHF. CDR3 DNA: TGTGCCAGCAGTTTAGGCAGGGGAGGCAATCAGCCCCAGCATTTT.

The V call is TRBV20-1, the J call TRBJ1-4; TRBD1 agrees at 7 bases. Germline V gene data show CDR1 as DFQATT and CDR2 as SNEGSKA (reference sequence). V shed 3 bases and J 0 bases; nucleotides not matched to a gene: 7. This CDR3 has 16 amino acids. CDR3 nucleotide sequence: TGCAGTGCTAGTAACAGGGGAGTTACAACTAATGAAAAACTGTTTTTT. Protein product: CSASNRGVTTNEKLFF.

The genes are TRBV19 and TRBJ2-1; perhaps D is TRBD1 or TRBD2 (6 bases each). Trimming pared 7 bases from V and 9 bases from J, leaving 16 bases between. The CDR3 totals 13 residues. In germline, CDR1 is LNHDA, CDR2 SQIVND (reference sequence). The CDR3 sequence is CASNLPGAGEQFF. For the CDR3, the DNA is TGTGCCAGTAATTTGCCGGGGGCAGGTGAGCAGTTCTTC.

This clonotype came up many times. The gene calls are TRBV5-1 and TRBJ1-4; D not resolved. V was pared by 3 bases and J by 8 bases, with 14 bases between. Looked up from germline, CDR1 is SGHRS and CDR2 is YFSETQ. The CDR3 contains 14 residues. CDR3 residues: CASSSAQAAEKLFF. DNA of the CDR3: TGCGCCAGCAGCTCGGCCCAGGCGGCCGAAAAACTGTTTTTT.

The rearrangement uses TRBV7-2 and TRBJ2-3; unclear D gene. Germline V gene lookup returns CDR1 SGHTA and CDR2 FQGNSA. The CDR3 runs 11 residues. The V and J ends lost 7 bases and 2 bases respectively, with 4 bases between them. The CDR3 bases are TGTGCCAGCACTTCCACAGATACGCAGTATTTT. This translates into CASTSTDTQYF.

This chain uses TRBV7-8 with TRBJ1-5; D unclear. V was trimmed by 2 bases and J by 4 bases, leaving 6 bases between them. Germline V gene data show CDR1 as SGHVS and CDR2 as FQNEAQ. CDR3 length equals 13 residues. CDR3 protein: CASSLRVNQPQHF. The CDR3 bases are TGTGCCAGCAGCTTACGTGTAAATCAGCCCCAGCATTTT.

This clonotype was counted many times. The J gene is TRBJ1-5, the V gene TRBV6-2 or TRBV6-3; TRBD1 matches 8 bases. The V gene's germline CDR1 is MNHEY and CDR2 SVGEGT. Unmatched junction bases numbered 5, after V lost 0 bases and J lost 1 base. The CDR3 sequence is 17 residues long. The CDR3 DNA follows: TGTGCCAGCAGTTACTCGAGTCAGGGGGCAAGCAATCAGCCCCAGCATTTT. Translation: CASSYSSQGASNQPQHF.